This T cell receptor beta chain was sequenced in a study of blood T cell repertoires in COVID-19. Assay: immunoSEQ multiplex PCR; the TCRdb copy retains only in-frame clones and omits some. The profile shows about 200,000 clones, 80% of them singletons. The specimen sequenced was peripheral blood. This receptor was obtained from a woman aged 65 to 85 with acute or convalescent COVID-19.

The CDR3 reads CASSPRQAGGLNEQFF. In DNA form, the CDR3 reads TGTGCCAGCTCCCCTCGGCAAGCGGGGGGCTTAAATGAGCAGTTCTTC. The chain is built from TRBV5-5 and TRBJ2-1, with TRBD2 matching over 9 bases. V trimming: 7 bases; J trimming: 7 bases; junction bases outside the gene matches: 15. This CDR3 is built from 16 residues. Germline CDR1 and CDR2: SGHKS and YYEKEE (reference sequence).